This TCR beta chain was identified in a study of cytomegalovirus exposure and HLA in healthy donors. Broader study findings: Subsequent analysis of the 100 to 150 validation repertoires found a tendency for first-cohort TCR clusters to co-occur. Some public TCRs appeared in many individuals, while most sequences were rare. The authors enumerated roughly 180 TCR beta chains as linked to cytomegalovirus.

The V gene lost 2 bases and the J gene lost 3 bases, with 12 bases spanning the gap. Germline V gene lookup returns CDR1 WNHNN and CDR2 SYGVQD (reference sequence). The length of the CDR3 is 15 residues. As for this clone: What it binds is not known.

Generated by immunoSEQ multiplex PCR, the TCRdb table keeps only in-frame clones and is missing some. The sample consists of around 350,000 clones, around 86% of them appearing once. The donors were part of the validation cohort of 95 to 150 subjects. That cohort was separate from the first cohort, which comprised fewer than 800 subjects. Sequencing used PBMCs. The gene calls are TRBV10-1 and TRBJ2-3; tentatively, D is TRBD2 (5 bases). The TCR sequence derives from a woman in her late teens or twenties in good health and CMV-seronegative. The CDR3: CASSEVSGGTDTQYF. The CDR3 nucleotides read TGCGCCAGCAGTGAGGTTTCGGGCGGGACAGATACGCAGTATTTT.